The present TCR beta chain was sequenced within a study of T cell responses to AZD1222 COVID-19 vaccine (dated by TCRdb to 2020 to 2022). Notes on the research overall: TCR sequencing covered over 230 trial participants: approximately 200 given two doses of AZD1222 and about 26 given two doses of MenACWY control vaccine. Trial participants were enrolled by age into 18-55, 56-69 and 70-plus year subgroups, with 148, 28 and 57 TCR-sequenced participants respectively.

The sample's time point, from its label and the paper: about 28 days (+/-7) after the second vaccine dose. Because spike-specific TCR depth and breadth did not differ between the two schedules, AZD1222 recipients who got a second dose at roughly 4 weeks were pooled with those who got a second dose at roughly 12 weeks. Vaccinee samples were obtained from the UK trials COV001 and COV002, which included a single-blind randomized controlled phase 2/3 trial of AZD1222 (ChAdOx1 nCoV-19) in healthy adults. For TCRbeta chain sequencing, PBMC samples were collected from trial participants at day 0 and at day 28 after the second dose. The V end loses 0 bases and the J end loses 1 base, and a stretch of 11 bases separates them. The CDR3 starts with the cysteine, ends with the phenylalanine, and has 15 residues. CDR3 DNA only is kept here, 45 bases in frame from base 1. CDR1 and CDR2, looked up from the germline V gene (reference sequence), are SGHNT and YYREEE.

The investigation overall reported the following: Because no day 14 peak-response samples were available, repertoires were characterized only after the peak T cell response. Epitopes outside the regions mutated in the B.1.351 and B.1.1.7 variants were reportedly recognized by nearly half of the unique spike-specific TCRs. Conclusions about previously exposed vaccinees are limited, since just five or six AZD1222 recipients were seropositive for SARS-CoV-2 at baseline. Vaccine-associated CD4 TCRs spanned the whole spike protein, with dominant responses in regions 160-218 and 743-854. Most participants were white British and females outnumbered males, and the authors suggested that clonal diversity may have been underestimated. Spike-specific TCR breadth and depth rose significantly after two AZD1222 doses compared with day 0 and with MenACWY recipients. The 56-69-year group was small, and its depth increase did not reach significance, likely because of low power.

The CDR3 regions of human TCRbeta chains were analyzed by immunosequencing. The authors' pipeline ran thus. TCRs in the repertoires were matched against a reference library of SARS-CoV-2-specific TCRs that had been generated with the MIRA antigen-specificity platform. Breadth was defined as the fraction of unique TCRs that were SARS-CoV-2-associated. Depth was defined as the fraction of total T cells that were SARS-CoV-2-associated. Each spike-specific TCR was assigned to its reactive spike region and to a CD4 or CD8 class using the MIRA data. Log10-transformed breadth and depth values were compared by one-way ANOVA with Sidak's multiple comparisons tests. As stored in TCRdb, this immuneACCESS dataset retains in-frame rearrangements with V and J assigned. A fraction of the clones does not appear; measured against another copy, unresolved V genes explain less than half of the discrepancy, and the remainder lacks a known reason. Clonal size and the V and J genes are those of that table, whereas D and trimming came from the DNA. The sample table records 86,000 or so clones; about 82% of these occur just once. In total, the top ten clones hold approximately 5.6% of the sample.

As to this clone: Its target antigen remains unknown. No much larger clone is present one base from it, and per-base qualities are unavailable.

The source was peripheral blood, collected 28 days after the second AZD1222 dose. This clonotype was obtained from an adult who received the AZD1222 COVID-19 vaccine. Recombination connected TRBV5-4 to TRBJ2-7; the D segment might be TRBD1 or TRBD2, since each matches 5 bases. The DNA sequence is TGTGCCAGCAGCTTGGTTGGGACCATGTCCTACGAGCAGTACTTC. Its protein product is CASSLVGTMSYEQYF.